What follows describes a single TCR beta chain. What it binds is unknown. In the same sample, other DNA sequences code for this CDR3. This entry is derived from a study of cytomegalovirus exposure and HLA in healthy donors. Study-wide results and caveats: The study listed about 150 cytomegalovirus-associated TCR beta chains. Both high specificity and high sensitivity reportedly marked the classifier's diagnosis of cytomegalovirus status. In the approximately 120 validation repertoires, a later analysis found that first-cohort TCR clusters tended to co-occur.

The CDR3 sequence is 15 residues long. The V end lost 1 base, the J end lost 0 bases, and 9 bases lay between the germline ends. The germline gives CDR1 SGHDN, CDR2 FVKESK. Libraries were prepared by immunoSEQ multiplex PCR; TCRdb keeps only in-frame clonotypes and omits some of them. The sample holds 200,000 to 250,000 clones, approximately 88% seen once. The rearrangement links TRBV14 to TRBJ1-1; D might be TRBD1 (6 bases). Sequenced input: PBMCs. This clonotype was sampled from a woman in her 30s in good health and CMV-seropositive. Here the CDR3 DNA reads TGTGCCAGCAGCCAAGTAAGGGGGATGAACACTGAAGCTTTCTTT. Encoded protein: CASSQVRGMNTEAFF.